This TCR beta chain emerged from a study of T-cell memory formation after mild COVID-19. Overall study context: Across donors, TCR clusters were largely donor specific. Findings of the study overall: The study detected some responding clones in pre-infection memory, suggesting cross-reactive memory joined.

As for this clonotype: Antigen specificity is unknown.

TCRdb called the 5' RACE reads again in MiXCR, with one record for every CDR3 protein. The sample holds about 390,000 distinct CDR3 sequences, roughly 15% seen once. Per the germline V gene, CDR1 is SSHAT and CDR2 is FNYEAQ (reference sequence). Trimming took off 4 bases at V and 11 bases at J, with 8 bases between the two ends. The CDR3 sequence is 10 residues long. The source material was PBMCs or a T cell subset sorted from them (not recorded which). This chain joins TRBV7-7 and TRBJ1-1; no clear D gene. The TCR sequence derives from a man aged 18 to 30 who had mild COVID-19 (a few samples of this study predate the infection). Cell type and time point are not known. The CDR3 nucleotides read TGTGCCAGCAGCTCGGTGGGGGCTTTCTTT. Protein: CASSSVGAFF. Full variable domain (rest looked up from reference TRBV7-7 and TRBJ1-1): GAGVSQSPRYKVTKRGQDVTLRCDPISSHATLYWYQQALGQGPEFLTYFNYEAQPDKSGLPSDRFSAERPEGSISTLTIQRTEQRDSAMYRCASSSVGAFFGQGTRLTVV.